The clone carrying this T cell receptor (beta chain) has just a few counts. The antigen remains undetermined. This record comes from a study of Ad26.COV2.S vaccination and SARS-CoV-2 variants. Overall study context: Intramuscularly, Ad26.COV2.S was given either once or twice, 56 days apart.

Overall study findings and caveats: Recipients of vaccine and of placebo showed similar breadth of their non-spike TCR repertoires.

Specified treatment: some 20 received Ad26.COV2.S at low or high dose, single or two shots; 5 received placebo; per-sample allocation not given. After the first vaccine or placebo injection, samples were drawn on day 63. The table came from immunoSEQ multiplex PCR; TCRdb's copy has only in-frame clones and leaves some out. The data contain about 320,000 clones, just under 85% of them singletons. The TCR was taken from a person aged 18-60 years who received the Ad26.COV2.S COVID-19 vaccine or a placebo. The source material was peripheral blood, sampled in a trial of Ad26.COV2.S vaccine versus placebo.

The CDR3 protein is CASSQGAGPIYGYTF. Here the CDR3 DNA reads TGTGCCAGCAGCCAAGGGGCAGGGCCAATCTATGGCTACACCTTC. The rearrangement joins TRBV3-1 (or the pseudogene TRBV3-2) to TRBJ1-2; D is perhaps TRBD1 (5 bases). The CDR3 has 15 amino acids. Germline values: CDR1 LGHDT, CDR2 YNNKEL (reference sequence). Trimming stripped 1 base from V and 4 bases from J, with 13 bases between.